This entry features one T cell receptor beta chain sequence. Its antigen is not yet known. No per-base quality is available; no much larger clone lies one base away. Libraries were prepared through the immunoSEQ multiplex PCR assay. In its TCRdb copy, this immuneACCESS table keeps in-frame sequences only and misses some clones. Where compared with another copy, unresolved V genes explain less than half of these, and the others have no known cause. The sample table lists around 100,000 clones, roughly 89% of them with a count of one. 15% to 20% of the sample is held by the ten biggest clonotypes. This entry comes from a study of control samples from healthy donors and cancer patients (TCRdb year 2020). V is cut back by 4 bases and J by 4 bases, with 15 bases in the junction unmatched. Taken from the germline V gene, the CDR1 and CDR2 loops are SGHRS and YFSETQ. The CDR3, from cysteine to phenylalanine, totals 18 residues. Only the CDR3 DNA is retained, 54 bases long and in frame from the first base.

The receptor was isolated from a man aged 55 to 69 with lung cancer. Sequenced: PBMCs. The V gene is TRBV5-1 and the J gene is TRBJ2-5; a stretch of 11 junction bases matches TRBD1. The CDR3 protein: CASSPWSSSDRGRETQYF. The nucleotide sequence is TGCGCCAGCAGCCCTTGGTCTTCTTCGGACAGGGGGCGAGAGACCCAGTACTTC. With the rest looked up from the reference TRBV5-1 and TRBJ2-5 genes rather than sequenced, the full variable domain is KAGVTQTPRYLIKTRGQQVTLSCSPISGHRSVSWYQQTPGQGLQFLFEYFSETQRNKGNFPGRFSGRQFSNSRSEMNVSTLELGDSALYLCASSPWSSSDRGRETQYFGPGTRLLVL.